A selection of T cell receptor beta chains follows, all from one sample in a study of shared clonotypes between healthy human individuals. Some clones are missing from TCRdb's copy, which holds only in-frame ones; the method was immunoSEQ multiplex PCR. This sample has 2 million to 2.5 million clones, with 80% to 95% found just once. Sequencing input: naive CD4+ T cells from PBMCs. The receptors were gathered from a man younger than 30 in good health. Some clones in this sample may be carry-over from other donors' samples. CDR3s include the opening cysteine and the closing phenylalanine or tryptophan. The D gene is left open where the match is weak. Clone size, where shown, is once, few, many, or a class for clones that have expanded.

v_call	d_call	clone_size	j_call	cdr3_aa	cdr3_nt
TRBV6-1	.	.	TRBJ1-2	CASSEARGIYYGYTF	TGTGCCAGCAGTGAAGCAAGGGGGATTTACTATGGCTACACCTTC
TRBV12-5	TRBD2	.	TRBJ2-3	CASGLAGGDTQYF	TGTGCTAGTGGCCTAGCGGGAGGAGATACGCAGTATTTT
TRBV5-4	TRBD1	once	TRBJ2-2	CASREPGQRNTGELFF	TGTGCCAGCAGGGAACCGGGACAGAGGAACACCGGGGAGCTGTTTTTT
TRBV5-1	TRBD2	.	TRBJ2-5	CASSLKWTSGREETQYF	TGCGCCAGCAGCTTGAAGTGGACTAGCGGGAGGGAAGAGACCCAGTACTTC
TRBV7-2	TRBD2	.	TRBJ2-7	CASSLEGVSGNEQYF	TGTGCCAGCAGCTTAGAAGGGGTTAGCGGGAACGAGCAGTACTTC
TRBV6-5	.	.	TRBJ2-7	CASTKGIKGSEQYF	TGTGCCAGCACCAAGGGAATAAAGGGTTCCGAGCAGTACTTC
TRBV28	.	.	TRBJ1-2	CASSLAGDGYTF	TGTGCCAGCAGTTTAGCAGGAGACGGCTACACCTTC
TRBV5-5	.	.	TRBJ1-1	CASSPDWNTEAFF	TGTGCCAGCAGCCCGGACTGGAACACTGAAGCTTTCTTT
TRBV7-3	.	.	TRBJ1-2	CASSLSHGSMGYTF	TGTGCCAGCAGCTTAAGTCACGGGTCAATGGGGTACACCTTC
TRBV25-1	.	.	TRBJ2-1	CASSVHNEQFF	TGTGCCAGCAGTGTTCACAATGAGCAGTTCTTC
TRBV15	.	.	TRBJ1-5	CATSRDRDNQPQHF	TGTGCCACCAGCAGAGACAGGGATAATCAGCCCCAGCATTTT
TRBV6-1	TRBD2	.	TRBJ2-1	CASSEGSGRAVEQFF	TGTGCCAGCAGTGAGGGGAGCGGGAGGGCCGTTGAGCAGTTCTTC
TRBV7-9	.	.	TRBJ2-3	CASSPGAVGDTQYF	TGTGCCAGCAGCCCAGGGGCTGTGGGAGATACGCAGTATTTT
TRBV28	.	.	TRBJ1-5	CASSPRARGIQPQHF	TGTGCCAGCAGTCCGCGGGCAAGGGGAATTCAGCCCCAGCATTTT
TRBV4-1	TRBD2	.	TRBJ2-1	CASSQDVIAGGPNEQFF	TGCGCCAGCAGCCAAGATGTTATAGCGGGAGGGCCCAATGAGCAGTTCTTC
TRBV7-3	.	.	TRBJ2-5	CASSSSREETQYF	TGTGCCAGCAGCTCCAGCCGGGAAGAGACCCAGTACTTC
TRBV29-1	.	.	TRBJ1-4	CSVVSYEKLFF	TGCAGCGTGGTTTCATATGAAAAACTGTTTTTT
TRBV5-1	TRBD1	.	TRBJ2-3	CASSPGTASSTDTQYF	TGCGCCAGCAGCCCCGGGACAGCCTCTAGCACAGATACGCAGTATTTT
TRBV21-1	.	.	TRBJ2-1	CASSTNSYNEQFF	TGTGCCAGCAGCACTAACTCCTACAATGAGCAGTTCTTC
TRBV6-5	TRBD1	.	TRBJ1-2	CASSPDQGAGGYTF	TGTGCCAGCAGTCCCGACCAGGGGGCAGGTGGCTACACCTTC
TRBV5-4	.	.	TRBJ2-1	CASSKTHINEQFF	TGTGCCAGCAGCAAGACCCACATCAATGAGCAGTTCTTC
TRBV7-3	.	.	TRBJ2-5	CASSQAGRAETQYF	TGTGCCAGCAGTCAGGCGGGCCGAGCGGAGACCCAGTACTTC
TRBV2	.	.	TRBJ1-1	CASSEQGYGEAFF	TGTGCCAGCAGTGAACAGGGTTACGGGGAAGCTTTCTTT
TRBV7-2	TRBD2	.	TRBJ2-3	CATRPRGGPSTDTQYF	TGTGCCACTAGACCGCGGGGGGGCCCCAGCACAGATACGCAGTATTTT
TRBV6-5	TRBD1	.	TRBJ1-1	CASSYSRTGGMSEAFF	TGTGCCAGCAGTTACTCAAGGACAGGGGGTATGTCTGAAGCTTTCTTT
TRBV28	.	.	TRBJ1-5	CASSFLWKGSQPQHF	TGTGCCAGCAGTTTTCTCTGGAAGGGCTCTCAGCCCCAGCATTTT
TRBV29-1	.	.	TRBJ2-5	CSVGQGKETQYF	TGCAGCGTTGGGCAGGGGAAAGAGACCCAGTACTTC
TRBV28	.	few	TRBJ2-7	CASSLAYEQYF	TGTGCCAGCAGCCTCGCCTACGAGCAGTACTTC
TRBV7-9	.	.	TRBJ1-2	CASSLGSGADYGYTF	TGTGCCAGCAGCTTAGGATCGGGGGCAGACTATGGCTACACCTTC
TRBV7-9	TRBD1	.	TRBJ2-7	CASRYGTGNSYEQYF	TGTGCCAGCAGGTATGGGACAGGCAACTCCTACGAGCAGTACTTC
TRBV10-3	.	.	TRBJ2-2	CAISLAQRELFF	TGTGCCATCAGCTTGGCCCAGAGGGAGCTGTTTTTT
TRBV5-1	.	.	TRBJ2-2	CASSLAGSTGELFF	TGCGCCAGCAGCTTGGCTGGGTCCACCGGGGAGCTGTTTTTT
TRBV6-1	.	.	TRBJ2-4	CASSEGLANIQYF	TGTGCCAGCAGTGAAGGGCTGGCGAACATTCAGTACTTC
TRBV7-3	TRBD2	.	TRBJ2-2	CASSQGLAGFAAGELFF	TGTGCCAGCAGCCAGGGACTAGCGGGATTCGCGGCCGGGGAGCTGTTTTTT
TRBV11-3	.	.	TRBJ2-1	CASSQTGSYNEQFF	TGTGCCAGCAGTCAGACTGGTTCCTACAATGAGCAGTTCTTC
TRBV5-1	.	.	TRBJ1-1	CASSLVTGLNTEAFF	TGCGCCAGCAGCTTGGTCACAGGACTAAACACTGAAGCTTTCTTT
TRBV9	TRBD1	.	TRBJ1-2	CASSASGTDYGYTF	TGTGCCAGCAGCGCTTCCGGGACAGACTATGGCTACACCTTC
TRBV5-4	.	once	TRBJ1-2	CASTLGLEGGGYTF	TGTGCCAGCACCCTCGGGTTGGAAGGAGGTGGCTACACCTTC
TRBV28	.	.	TRBJ1-1	CASSPPWGQEAFF	TGTGCCAGCAGCCCCCCATGGGGGCAGGAAGCTTTCTTT
TRBV6-5	.	.	TRBJ2-7	CASSYSGFYEQYF	TGTGCCAGCAGTTACTCGGGTTTCTACGAGCAGTACTTC
TRBV14	TRBD2	.	TRBJ2-3	CASSPAGVDTDTQYF	TGTGCCAGCAGTCCGGCGGGAGTTGACACAGATACGCAGTATTTT